The present TCR beta chain was sequenced within a study of shared clonotypes between healthy human individuals. As originally analysed: Junction-only sequences without quality scores were provided by ImmunoSEQ, so filtering was different. Generated by immunoSEQ multiplex PCR, the TCRdb table keeps only in-frame clones and is missing some. V, J and clone size reflect that table, while D and trimming were determined from the DNA. The sample consists of some 380,000 clones, approximately 96% of them appearing once. Combining CD45RO+ cells with CCR7-negative CD45RA+ TemRA cells gave CD8 memory. V was shortened by 0 bases and J by 2 bases, with 11 bases between the two germline ends. Germline CDR1 and CDR2: LNHDA and SQIVND (reference sequence). This CDR3 is built from 15 residues.

The J gene is TRBJ2-7, the V gene TRBV19; D is possibly TRBD1 or TRBD2 (6 bases each). This TCR was sampled from a man aged 30 to 45 in good health. The sequenced material came from memory CD8+ T cells sorted from blood. Subset described: CD45RO+ cells pooled with CCR7-negative TemRA cells. The CDR3 loop is CASSIDGGGPYEQYF. CDR3 DNA: TGTGCCAGTAGTATAGACGGGGGCGGACCCTACGAGCAGTACTTC.